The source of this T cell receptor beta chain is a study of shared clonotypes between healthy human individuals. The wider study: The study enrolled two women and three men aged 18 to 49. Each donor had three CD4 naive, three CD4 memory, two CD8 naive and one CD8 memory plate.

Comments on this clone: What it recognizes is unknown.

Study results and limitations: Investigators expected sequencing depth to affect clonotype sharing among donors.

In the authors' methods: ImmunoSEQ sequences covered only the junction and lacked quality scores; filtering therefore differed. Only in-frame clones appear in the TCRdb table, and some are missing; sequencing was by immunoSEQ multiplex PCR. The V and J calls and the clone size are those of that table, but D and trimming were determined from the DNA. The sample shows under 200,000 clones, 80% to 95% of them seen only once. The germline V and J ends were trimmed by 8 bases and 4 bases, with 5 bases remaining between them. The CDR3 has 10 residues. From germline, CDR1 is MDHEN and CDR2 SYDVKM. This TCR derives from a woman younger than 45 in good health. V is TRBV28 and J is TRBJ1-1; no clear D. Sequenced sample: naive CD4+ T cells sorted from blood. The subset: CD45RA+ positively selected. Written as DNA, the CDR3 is TGTGCCAGCTGGTCCACTGAAGCTTTCTTT. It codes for CASWSTEAFF.